These 30 T cell receptor beta chains came from one sample sequenced in a study of Ad26.COV2.S vaccination and SARS-CoV-2 variants. Treatment denoted: around 19 received Ad26.COV2.S at low or high dose, single or two shots; several received placebo; per-sample allocation not given. Day 63 after the first injection of vaccine or placebo was the sampling time. Measured with immunoSEQ multiplex PCR; TCRdb has only the in-frame clones, and not every one. The data contain roughly 320,000 clones, 85% of them singletons. The source was peripheral blood, collected in a trial of Ad26.COV2.S vaccine versus placebo. Every receptor here comes from a person aged 18 to 65 who received the Ad26.COV2.S COVID-19 vaccine or a placebo.

The chain recombines TRBV5-1 with TRBJ1-6; TRBD1 is a possible D gene (5 bases). Germline lookup yields CDR1 SGHRS and CDR2 YFSETQ. V shed 0 bases and J shed 7 bases, with 11 bases lying between them. The CDR3 is 15 amino acids. DNA of the CDR3: TGCGCCAGCAGCTTGGTCGTGGGGCCGAATTCACCCCTCCACTTT. Protein product: CASSLVVGPNSPLHF.

This chain joins TRBV5-1 and TRBJ2-1; no definite D call. V was clipped by 6 bases and J by 3 bases, with 7 bases between them. The V gene's germline CDR1 is SGHRS and CDR2 YFSETQ. CDR3 length: 12 residues. Here the CDR3 DNA reads TGCGCCAGCATTTCAGGCTACAATGAGCAGTTCTTC. Residues: CASISGYNEQFF.

V gene TRBV4-2 combines with J gene TRBJ2-2; no firm D call. CDR3 length equals 12 residues. V was pared by 4 bases and J by 5 bases, with 5 bases between. Germline CDR1 reads LGHNA; CDR2 reads YNFKEQ. The CDR3 sequence: CASSPRTGELFF. CDR3 bases: TGTGCCAGCAGCCCGCGAACCGGGGAGCTGTTTTTT.

This clone was counted between two and nine times. The rearrangement links TRBV5-6 to TRBJ1-6, with a possible D match to TRBD1 (6 bases). V shed 2 bases and J shed 10 bases, with 19 bases lying between them. The CDR3 is made up of 16 amino acids. The germline gives CDR1 SGHDT, CDR2 YYEEEE. The chain's CDR3 is CASSFRGQAMGSPLHF. The DNA of the CDR3 is TGTGCCAGCAGCTTTCGGGGGCAGGCCATGGGATCACCCCTCCACTTT.

This clone was recorded once. The genes are TRBV7-8 and TRBJ2-5, with 7 bases identical to TRBD1. Per the germline V gene, CDR1 is SGHVS and CDR2 is FQNEAQ. CDR3 length: 15 residues. Trimming at V came to 4 bases and at J to 5 bases, leaving 10 bases not matched to a gene. Here the CDR3 reads CASSYRQGSMETQYF. The CDR3 DNA follows: TGTGCCAGCAGCTATAGACAGGGCTCGATGGAGACCCAGTACTTC.

The rearrangement joins TRBV7-2 to TRBJ1-3; D ambiguous. Trimming removed 0 bases from V and 5 bases from J, with 8 bases in between. The CDR3 runs 14 residues. From germline, CDR1 is SGHTA and CDR2 FQGNSA. The CDR3 reads CASSLAQSRNTIYF. As DNA, the CDR3 is TGTGCCAGCAGCTTAGCACAGAGCCGAAACACCATATATTTT.

This clone was counted a single time. The V gene is TRBV19, the J gene TRBJ2-5; D is possibly TRBD1 (6 bases). This CDR3 is 14 amino acids long. The V end was cut by 3 bases, the J end by 2 bases, with 10 bases between. Germline V gives CDR1 LNHDA, CDR2 SQIVND (reference sequence). CDR3 nucleotide sequence: TGTGCCAGTAGTATTACGGGGACACAAGAGACCCAGTACTTC. It translates to CASSITGTQETQYF.

This clone appeared once. In DNA form, the CDR3 reads TGTGCCAGCAGCCAAGAGGGGTCGGTTGAAGCTTTCTTT. Translated, it gives CASSQEGSVEAFF. The rearrangement joins TRBV4-2 to TRBJ1-1; D gene ambiguous. CDR1 LGHNA and CDR2 YNFKEQ come from the germline V gene. CDR3 size: 13 residues. V lost 0 bases, J lost 7 bases, and 9 bases lay in between.

This chain uses TRBV7-9 with TRBJ2-5; TRBD1 agrees at 7 bases. CDR1 and CDR2 from the germline V gene are SEHNR and FQNEAQ (reference sequence). There are 15 residues in the CDR3. Germline trimming cut 3 bases from V and 1 base from J; bases unmatched to any gene: 5. CDR3 in amino acids: CASSLFRDSQETQYF. CDR3 nucleotide sequence: TGTGCCAGCAGCTTGTTTAGGGACAGCCAAGAGACCCAGTACTTC.

The rearrangement joins TRBV5-1 to TRBJ2-5; 7 bases are shared with TRBD1. Germline V gene data show CDR1 as SGHRS and CDR2 as YFSETQ. There are 14 residues in the CDR3. The V and J ends lost 8 bases and 4 bases, in that order; junction bases with no gene match: 11. The CDR3 protein is CASTDRARGETQYF. The CDR3, as DNA: TGCGCCAGTACCGACAGGGCGAGAGGAGAGACCCAGTACTTC.

J is TRBJ2-1 and V is TRBV19, with TRBD1 identical over 7 bases. Losses at the gene ends were 6 bases for V and 7 bases for J; bases not matched to a gene: 9. This CDR3 has 14 residues. CDR1 is LNHDA and CDR2 is SQIVND in the germline V gene (reference sequence). The CDR3 DNA sequence: TGTGCCAGTAGCCCCCCCGGACAGGCTAATGAGCAGTTCTTC. It yields the protein CASSPPGQANEQFF.

This rearrangement joins TRBV5-6 to TRBJ2-4; D unresolved. Germline values: CDR1 SGHDT, CDR2 YYEEEE. Trimming removed 0 bases from V and 0 bases from J, with 13 bases in between. The CDR3 is 17 amino acids. The CDR3 reads CASSLVSLGRAKNIQYF. The CDR3 coding sequence is TGTGCCAGCAGCTTGGTTTCCTTGGGTAGAGCCAAAAACATTCAGTACTTC.

A single count supports this clone. The V gene is TRBV28, the J gene TRBJ2-1; 11 bases are a match to TRBD2. This CDR3 is built from 15 residues. CDR1 and CDR2 from the germline V gene are MDHEN and SYDVKM. The ends lost 8 bases at V and 7 bases at J; junction bases unmatched: 10. CDR3 sequence (DNA): TGTGCCAGCGGGTTGGTAGCGGGGGGGTTAAATGAGCAGTTCTTC. Translation: CASGLVAGGLNEQFF. The entire variable domain, with the rest obtained from reference TRBV28 and TRBJ2-1, is as follows: DVKVTQSSRYLVKRTGEKVFLECVQDMDHENMFWYRQDPGLGLRLIYFSYDVKMKEKGDIPEGYSVSREKKERFSLILESASTNQTSMYLCASGLVAGGLNEQFFGPGTRLTVL.

The rearrangement uses TRBV27 and TRBJ2-3, with TRBD1 matching 8 bases. The junction had 8 bases not matched to a gene; V was cut back by 8 bases and J by 1 base. Germline-derived CDR1 and CDR2 are MNHEY and SMNVEV (reference sequence). The CDR3 sequence is 15 residues long. The CDR3 reads CASSRSTGGTDTQYF. CDR3 DNA sequence: TGTGCCAGCTCTCGATCGACAGGGGGCACAGATACGCAGTATTTT.

The chain uses TRBV28 and TRBJ2-7; D is unresolved. Germline-derived CDR1 and CDR2 are MDHEN and SYDVKM. There are 15 residues in the CDR3. V dropped 4 bases and J dropped 4 bases, with 17 bases sitting between them. DNA of the CDR3: TGTGCCAGCAGTTCCCTATTGTACAGATTGTACGAGCAGTACTTC. This sequence encodes CASSSLLYRLYEQYF.

This chain connects TRBV11-3 to TRBJ2-1; 9 bases map to TRBD2. This CDR3 has 15 residues. Germline V lookup: CDR1 SGHNT, CDR2 YENEEA. Trimming removed 5 bases from V and 3 bases from J; junction bases left unmatched: 5. CDR3 region: CASSMLAGVYNEQFF. CDR3 nucleotides: TGTGCCAGCAGCATGTTAGCGGGGGTCTACAATGAGCAGTTCTTC.

This sequence joins TRBV3-1 (or the pseudogene TRBV3-2) and TRBJ2-7; D may correspond to TRBD1 or TRBD2 (6 bases each). Germline CDR1 LGHDT, CDR2 YNNKEL (reference sequence). The ends were cut back, 3 bases at V and 4 bases at J, with 10 bases in the middle. The CDR3 length is 13 residues. Written as DNA, the CDR3 is TGTGCCAGCAGCCAGGGGGGCAGATACGAGCAGTACTTC. As protein: CASSQGGRYEQYF.

This clone was seen just once. This chain joins TRBV7-2 and TRBJ2-7, with 12 positions matching TRBD2. V trimming: 5 bases; J trimming: 2 bases; junction bases outside the gene matches: 13. The CDR3 loop spans 18 amino acids. In germline, CDR1 is SGHTA, CDR2 FQGNSA. Here the CDR3 reads CASSKTSGGSRKPYEQYF. The CDR3 DNA reads TGTGCCAGCAGCAAGACTAGCGGGGGCTCCCGTAAACCCTACGAGCAGTACTTC.

The chain is built from TRBV10-3 and TRBJ2-3; TRBD1 matches 9 bases. With 3 bases clipped from V and 0 bases from J, the junction kept 4 bases outside the gene matches. Germline assignment: CDR1 ENHRY and CDR2 SYGVKD. The CDR3 has 16 amino acids. The CDR3 DNA reads as TGTGCCATCAGTGATGTGACAGGGGGAAGCACAGATACGCAGTATTTT. Amino acids: CAISDVTGGSTDTQYF.

In its sample, this clone was seen a few times. This chain joins TRBV4-1 and TRBJ1-2; 12 bases are a match to TRBD1. The CDR3 is 13 residues long. Per the germline V gene, CDR1 is MGHRA and CDR2 is YSYEKL. V gave up 1 base and J gave up 10 bases; unmatched junction bases: 1. Here the CDR3 reads CASSQGDRGPYTF. In nucleotides, the CDR3 is TGCGCCAGCAGCCAAGGGGACAGGGGGCCCTACACCTTC.

The chain carries TRBV19 and TRBJ1-5; D gene unclear. Trimming took off 5 bases at V and 0 bases at J, with 8 bases between the two ends. The CDR3 runs to 14 residues. CDR1 is LNHDA, CDR2 SQIVND, per germline (reference sequence). CDR3 loop: CASSAINSNQPQHF. The DNA for the CDR3 is TGTGCCAGTAGTGCCATAAATAGCAATCAGCCCCAGCATTTT.

Only one count was recorded for this clone. The V gene is TRBV30, the J gene TRBJ2-7, with D perhaps TRBD1 (5 bases). The CDR3 covers 13 residues. V was clipped by 2 bases and J by 2 bases, with 10 bases between them. CDR1 GTSNPN and CDR2 SVGIG come from the germline V gene (reference sequence). The CDR3 here is CAWSSGAPYEQYF. CDR3 nucleotide sequence: TGTGCCTGGAGTTCTGGGGCCCCCTACGAGCAGTACTTC.

The chain joins TRBV7-2 to TRBJ1-2; a possible D gene is TRBD1 (5 bases). CDR3 length: 15 residues. Trimming pared 2 bases from V and 13 bases from J, leaving 23 bases between. The germline gives CDR1 SGHTA, CDR2 FQGNSA. CDR3 DNA sequence: TGTGCCAGCAGCTTACACACGGGACGGCCCATGATAATCACCTTC. It codes for CASSLHTGRPMIITF.

This chain links TRBV27 with TRBJ2-2, with D tentatively TRBD2 (5 bases). Germline-derived CDR1 and CDR2 are MNHEY and SMNVEV (reference sequence). CDR3 length: 17 amino acids. V lost 3 bases and J lost 2, with 16 bases in between. CDR3 loop: CASSFSDSTRNTGELFF. The CDR3 DNA reads TGTGCCAGCAGTTTTTCTGATTCTACTAGAAACACCGGGGAGCTGTTTTTT.

This clone was detected a few times. The V and J genes are TRBV9 and TRBJ1-4; D not certain. The CDR3 covers 14 residues. Germline CDR1 and CDR2: SGDLS and YYNGEE. Trimming pared 2 bases from V and 4 bases from J, leaving 9 bases between. CDR3: CASSVAGLNEKLFF. The CDR3 region has the DNA TGTGCCAGCAGCGTGGCAGGCCTTAATGAAAAACTGTTTTTT.

V is TRBV7-2 and J is TRBJ2-7; D is possibly TRBD2 (6 bases). This CDR3 contains 15 residues. Trimming took off 4 bases at V and 4 bases at J, with 17 bases between the two ends. Looked up from germline, CDR1 is SGHTA and CDR2 is FQGNSA. The DNA of the CDR3 is TGTGCCAGCAGCTCCGCCCGGAGGGGCGGATACGAGCAGTACTTC. Translation gives CASSSARRGGYEQYF.

The V call is TRBV11-2, the J call TRBJ2-5; 11 positions match TRBD2. CDR3 length: 17 residues. CDR1 and CDR2 (germline): SGHAT, FQNNGV. V lost 5 bases, J lost 3 bases, and 11 bases stayed unmatched. CDR3 in amino acids: CASSPRLAGLQEETQYF. The CDR3 DNA reads as TGTGCCAGCAGCCCACGACTAGCGGGGTTGCAGGAAGAGACCCAGTACTTC.

This clone has a handful of counts. The chain employs TRBV11-2 and TRBJ2-7; D is unresolved. Germline lookup yields CDR1 SGHAT and CDR2 FQNNGV. Trimming left V 5 bases short and J 3 bases short, with 8 bases between. This CDR3 is 12 amino acids long. Written as DNA, the CDR3 is TGTGCCAGCAGCCTGAGAGTCTACGAGCAGTACTTC. Encoded protein: CASSLRVYEQYF.

The rearrangement uses TRBV5-5 and TRBJ1-4; D may be TRBD1 (5 bases). Trimming left V 3 bases short and J 7 bases short, with 25 bases between. The germline gives CDR1 SGHKS, CDR2 YYEKEE (reference sequence). The CDR3 is 18 residues long. The CDR3 protein is CASSSRAKMEGYSEKLFF. CDR3 bases: TGTGCCAGCAGCTCAAGAGCCAAGATGGAGGGGTATAGTGAAAAACTGTTTTTT. The whole variable domain, remainder taken from reference TRBV5-5 and TRBJ1-4, is DAGVTQSPTHLIKTRGQQVTLRCSPISGHKSVSWYQQVLGQGPQFIFQYYEKEERGRGNFPDRFSARQFPNYSSELNVNALLLGDSALYLCASSSRAKMEGYSEKLFFGSGTQLSVL.

In regard to this clone: This sample includes further DNA sequences coding for the same CDR3. CDR3 nucleotide sequence: TGTGCCAGCAGCCGCTCCTACGAGCAGTACTTC. Encoded protein: CASSRSYEQYF. This sequence joins TRBV3-1 (or the pseudogene TRBV3-2) and TRBJ2-7; no clear D. V lost 4 bases and J lost 0, with 1 base in between. Per germline, CDR1 LGHDT and CDR2 YNNKEL (reference sequence). The CDR3 has 11 amino acids.